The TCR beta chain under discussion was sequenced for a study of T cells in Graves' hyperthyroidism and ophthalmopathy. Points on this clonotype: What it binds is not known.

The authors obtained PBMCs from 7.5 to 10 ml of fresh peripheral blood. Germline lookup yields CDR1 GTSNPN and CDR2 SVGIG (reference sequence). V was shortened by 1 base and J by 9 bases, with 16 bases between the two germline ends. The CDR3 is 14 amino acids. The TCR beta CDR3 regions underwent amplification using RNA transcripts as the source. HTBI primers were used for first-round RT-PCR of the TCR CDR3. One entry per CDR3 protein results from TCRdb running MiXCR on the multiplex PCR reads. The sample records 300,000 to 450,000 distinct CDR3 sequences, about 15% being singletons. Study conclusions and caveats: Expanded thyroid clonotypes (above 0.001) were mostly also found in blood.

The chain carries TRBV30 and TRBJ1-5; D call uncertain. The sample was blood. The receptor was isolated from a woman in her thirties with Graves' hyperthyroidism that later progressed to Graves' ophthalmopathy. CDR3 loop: CAWSASLVAGPQHF. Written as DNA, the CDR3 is TGTGCCTGGAGTGCATCGCTCGTTGCGGGGCCCCAGCATTTT.